This entry lists 25 T cell receptor beta chains sequenced from one sample in a study of blood T cells in healthy people across ages. It was with a sample-barcoded 5' primer and a J-beta primer mix that a second PCR of roughly 7 to 12 cycles was run. TCRdb used MiXCR to reprocess the 5' RACE reads, holding one entry per CDR3 protein. Of around 800,000 distinct CDR3 sequences in the sample, roughly 24% were seen once. These sequences were also reported in another study, on T cells of mothers and their children.

The sample taken for sequencing was blood. The receptors originated from a boy younger than 18 in good health.

The J gene is TRBJ2-6, the V gene TRBV7-6, with TRBD2 matching 7 bases. V lost 1 base to trimming and J lost 1 base; unmatched junction nucleotides: 10. The germline V gene encodes CDR1 SGHVS and CDR2 FNYEAQ. This CDR3 spans 19 amino acids. The CDR3 DNA reads TGTGCCAGCAGCTTAGACGTGGGGTCGGGGGGTTCTGGGGCCAACGTCCTGACTTTC. Translation: CASSLDVGSGGSGANVLTF. Using reference TRBV7-6 and TRBJ2-6 for the parts outside the CDR3, the full variable domain is GAGVSQSPRYKVTKRGQDVALRCDPISGHVSLYWYRQALGQGPEFLTYFNYEAQQDKSGLPNDRFSAERPEGSISTLTIQRTEQRDSAMYRCASSLDVGSGGSGANVLTFGAGSRLTVL.

V is TRBV4-1 and J is TRBJ2-2; 11 bases map to TRBD2. Germline V gene sequence: CDR1 MGHRA, CDR2 YSYEKL. The CDR3 loop spans 19 amino acids. The junction had 11 bases not matched to a gene; V was cut back by 1 base and J by 4 bases. CDR3 bases: TGCGCCAGCAGCCAAGCTGATACTAGCGGGAGTTTGGGCACCGGGGAGCTGTTTTTT. Amino acids: CASSQADTSGSLGTGELFF.

The rearrangement links TRBV12-3 or TRBV12-4 to TRBJ1-1; the match to TRBD1 covers 7 bases. The CDR3 is made up of 13 amino acids. V lost 7 bases and J lost 2; bases outside the gene matches: 4. This CDR3 reads CASTQGGNTEAFF. The CDR3 DNA is TGTGCCAGCACCCAGGGGGGAAACACTGAAGCTTTCTTT.

The chain links TRBV19 to TRBJ2-3; D uncertain. Germline V gene lookup returns CDR1 LNHDA and CDR2 SQIVND (reference sequence). Trimming pared 5 bases from V and 1 base from J, leaving 10 bases between. The CDR3 length is 14 residues. The CDR3 nucleotides are TGTGCCAGTAGTGAAGGACCGGGCACAGATACGCAGTATTTT. Protein: CASSEGPGTDTQYF.

V and J are TRBV9 and TRBJ2-1, with D possibly matching TRBD2 (7 bases). Looked up from germline, CDR1 is SGDLS and CDR2 is YYNGEE. V was trimmed by 0 bases and J by 5 bases, leaving 12 bases between them. This CDR3 has 15 residues. CDR3 residues: CASSVGGGAHNEQFF. The CDR3 DNA sequence: TGTGCCAGCAGCGTAGGGGGGGGGGCTCACAATGAGCAGTTCTTC.

This chain joins TRBV7-2 and TRBJ1-5, with no clear D. Trimming removed 5 bases from V and 4 bases from J, with 12 bases in between. Germline-derived CDR1 and CDR2 are SGHTA and FQGNSA. This CDR3 is 14 amino acids long. Here the CDR3 reads CASSGYQDNQPQHF. CDR3 nucleotides: TGTGCCAGCAGCGGGTACCAGGATAATCAGCCCCAGCATTTT.

V usage is TRBV12-3 or TRBV12-4 and J usage is TRBJ2-1; D is uncertain. V was shortened by 2 bases and J by 0 bases, with 5 bases between the two germline ends. The CDR3 runs 14 residues. This chain's CDR3 is CASSLSPSYNEQFF. The CDR3 DNA reads TGTGCCAGCAGTTTATCCCCCTCCTACAATGAGCAGTTCTTC.

This clonotype was detected only a few times. At one of its ends the junction is not consistent with the germline gene, which may arise from a read error. The V and J genes are TRBV12-3 or TRBV12-4 and TRBJ2-5; TRBD2 matches at 13 bases. The tail of the sequence fits TRBJ2-1 better, so the J call may be wrong. This CDR3 is built from 16 residues. CDR3 coding DNA: TGTGCCGGCAGTATGCGACTAGCGGGGGGCGGTAATGAGCAGTTCTTC. The encoded protein is CAGSMRLAGGGNEQFF.

The chain joins TRBV25-1 to TRBJ2-5, with D unresolved. The last part of the DNA fits TRBJ2-1 better; the J call may be wrong. The CDR3 loop spans 10 amino acids. CDR1 and CDR2 (germline): MGHDK, SYGVNS. DNA of the CDR3: TGTGCCAGCAAGGCCCGACAGCAGTTCTTC. Translated: CASKARQQFF.

The chain carries TRBV11-2 and TRBJ2-5, with D unresolved. The J call could be wrong; TRBJ2-1 is a better fit for the DNA end. CDR1 is SGHAT and CDR2 is FQNNGV in the germline V gene. This CDR3 has 14 residues. The CDR3 here is CASSLMMANNEQFF. The DNA for the CDR3 is TGTGCCAGCAGCTTAATGATGGCCAACAATGAGCAGTTCTTC.

The chain couples TRBV20-1 to TRBJ2-7; D possibly uses TRBD1 or TRBD2 (5 bases each). Trimming pared 5 bases from V and 3 bases from J, leaving 14 bases between. Germline V gene data show CDR1 as DFQATT and CDR2 as SNEGSKA (reference sequence). The CDR3 sequence is 13 residues long. CDR3 protein: CSAVETAVYEQYF. The CDR3 DNA reads as TGCAGTGCTGTGGAGACAGCGGTCTACGAGCAGTACTTC.

The gene calls are TRBV6-2 or TRBV6-3 and TRBJ2-5; no clear D. V was trimmed by 2 bases and J by 5 bases, leaving 12 bases between them. Germline CDR1 and CDR2: MNHEY and SVGEGT. The CDR3 totals 14 residues. The CDR3 region is CASSYLGNGETQYF. DNA of the CDR3: TGTGCCAGCAGTTACCTGGGAAACGGGGAGACCCAGTACTTC.

The J gene is TRBJ2-1, the V gene TRBV20-1, with 10 positions matching TRBD2. Germline V lookup: CDR1 DFQATT, CDR2 SNEGSKA (reference sequence). J was trimmed by 3 bases and V by 2 bases; bases with no gene match: 1. This CDR3 spans 14 amino acids. CDR3 DNA sequence: TGCAGTGCTAGAAAGCGGGGGGGCTACAATGAGCAGTTCTTC. It encodes CSARKRGGYNEQFF.

This chain connects TRBV10-1 to TRBJ2-5, with D perhaps matching TRBD1 or TRBD2 (5 bases each). Germline V gene lookup returns CDR1 WNHNN and CDR2 SYGVQD (reference sequence). Trimming removed 5 bases at V and 5 bases at J, with 12 bases between. CDR3 length equals 13 residues. The CDR3 protein is CASSTKEGETQYF. The DNA of the CDR3 is TGCGCCAGCAGTACTAAAGAGGGGGAGACCCAGTACTTC.

This clonotype was observed a few times. The rearrangement uses TRBV11-2 and TRBJ2-3; 9 bases map to TRBD2. The germline CDR1 and CDR2 sequences are SGHAT and FQNNGV. This CDR3 contains 15 residues. With 3 bases clipped from V and 3 bases from J, the junction kept 4 bases outside the gene matches. The CDR3 sequence: CASSFRLAVTDTQYF. The DNA of the CDR3 is TGTGCCAGCAGCTTCCGACTAGCGGTTACAGATACGCAGTATTTT. The entire variable domain, with the rest obtained from reference TRBV11-2 and TRBJ2-3, is as follows: EAGVAQSPRYKIIEKRQSVAFWCNPISGHATLYWYQQILGQGPKLLIQFQNNGVVDDSQLPKDRFSAERLKGVDSTLKIQPAKLEDSAVYLCASSFRLAVTDTQYFGPGTRLTVL.

This clonotype was seen once. The chain employs TRBV7-2 and TRBJ2-7, with D unresolved. The CDR3 totals 16 residues. V was shortened by 5 bases and J by 2 bases, with 19 bases between the two germline ends. CDR1 is SGHTA and CDR2 is FQGNSA in the germline V gene. This CDR3 is CASSPLPKMRTYEQYF. Here the CDR3 DNA reads TGTGCCAGCAGCCCCCTTCCCAAGATGAGAACCTACGAGCAGTACTTC. Looking up the rest from reference TRBV7-2 and TRBJ2-7 gives the full variable domain: GAGVSQSPSNKVTEKGKDVELRCDPISGHTALYWYRQSLGQGLEFLIYFQGNSAPDKSGLPSDRFSAERTGGSVSTLTIQRTQQEDSAVYLCASSPLPKMRTYEQYFGPGTRLTVT.

The J gene is TRBJ2-7, the V gene TRBV29-1; either TRBD1 or TRBD2 may supply D (5 bases each). Trimming took 6 bases from V and 2 from J, leaving 11 bases between them. Germline V lookup: CDR1 SQVTM, CDR2 ANQGSEA. CDR3 length: 12 residues. The CDR3, as DNA: TGCAGCGTGGCGAGGGGTCCCTACGAGCAGTACTTC. Translation gives CSVARGPYEQYF.

The chain has TRBV5-4 and TRBJ2-5; 8 bases align to TRBD1. CDR1 is SGHNT and CDR2 is YYREEE in the germline V gene (reference sequence). This CDR3 is built from 14 residues. J was trimmed by 5 bases and V by 4 bases; bases with no gene match: 7. This CDR3 reads CASSRQGAMETQYF. CDR3 nucleotide sequence: TGTGCCAGCAGCCGCCAGGGGGCTATGGAGACCCAGTACTTC.

This clonotype has just a few counts. The rearrangement links TRBV10-1 to TRBJ1-5, with D uncertain. The germline V gene encodes CDR1 WNHNN and CDR2 SYGVQD (reference sequence). The length of the CDR3 is 18 residues. Deletions cut 4 bases from V and 0 bases from J, with 19 bases between. The CDR3 sequence: CASSGTFRRSYSNQPQHF. CDR3 nucleotides: TGCGCCAGCAGTGGTACCTTTCGACGGAGTTATAGCAATCAGCCCCAGCATTTT.

This rearrangement joins TRBV3-1 to TRBJ2-2; D is possibly TRBD2 (6 bases). CDR3 length: 16 amino acids. In germline, CDR1 is LGHDT, CDR2 YNNKEL (reference sequence). Trimming shortened V by 1 base and J by 6 bases, and 15 bases separated the two germline ends. In DNA form, the CDR3 reads TGTGCCAGCAGCCAAGGGTCCGGGGGTCTCGCCGGGGAGCTGTTTTTT. It codes for CASSQGSGGLAGELFF.

This clonotype was seen repeatedly, ten times or more. The chain carries TRBV28 and TRBJ1-3; no firm D call. Germline assignment: CDR1 MDHEN and CDR2 SYDVKM. The V gene lost 3 bases and the J gene lost 4 bases, with 4 bases spanning the gap. The CDR3 is made up of 12 amino acids. The CDR3 reads CASSFRGNTIYF. For the CDR3, the DNA is TGTGCCAGCAGTTTTAGGGGAAACACCATATATTTT. Complete variable domain (other parts from reference TRBV28 and TRBJ1-3): DVKVTQSSRYLVKRTGEKVFLECVQDMDHENMFWYRQDPGLGLRLIYFSYDVKMKEKGDIPEGYSVSREKKERFSLILESASTNQTSMYLCASSFRGNTIYFGEGSWLTVV.

This clonotype has just a few counts. V gene TRBV2 combines with J gene TRBJ2-4; D remains unclear. Germline CDR1 reads SNHLY; CDR2 reads FYNNEI. The CDR3 has 17 residues. V lost 1 base and J 0 bases, leaving 13 bases between the germline ends. The CDR3 region has the DNA TGTGCCAGCAGTGAAGTAGGACGCCTTCTAGCCAAAAACATTCAGTACTTC. Protein: CASSEVGRLLAKNIQYF.

The V gene is TRBV5-1, the J gene TRBJ2-7; 9 bases match TRBD1. The CDR3 runs to 14 residues. The V gene end was trimmed by 4 bases and the J gene end by 6 bases; junction bases not matched to a gene: 8. Per germline, CDR1 SGHRS and CDR2 YFSETQ. This CDR3 is CASSAGTGFGEQYF. The DNA for the CDR3 is TGCGCCAGCAGCGCTGGGACAGGGTTCGGCGAGCAGTACTTC.

The rearrangement uses TRBV4-2 and TRBJ2-5, with TRBD2 identical over 8 bases. Germline CDR1 LGHNA, CDR2 YNFKEQ. The CDR3 extends over 16 amino acids. V trimming: 0 bases; J trimming: 4 bases; junction bases outside the gene matches: 7. The CDR3 is CASSQEGGGRGETQYF. CDR3 in DNA: TGTGCCAGCAGCCAAGAAGGCGGGGGGCGGGGAGAGACCCAGTACTTC.

The chain is built from TRBV2 and TRBJ1-5; no firm D call. The CDR3 extends over 14 amino acids. The V gene lost 4 bases and the J gene lost 2 bases, with 9 bases spanning the gap. Germline V gene data show CDR1 as SNHLY and CDR2 as FYNNEI. The CDR3 DNA follows: TGTGCCAGCAGTGGGCCCCGAGGCAATCAGCCCCAGCATTTT. Protein sequence: CASSGPRGNQPQHF.